This note documents a single T cell receptor beta chain sequence. Per the original data handling: Estimation of nucleated cell counts was performed using reference gene primer amplification. Only in-frame clones appear in the TCRdb table, and some are missing; sequencing was by immunoSEQ multiplex PCR. D and trimming were read from the DNA, whereas the V and J calls and clone size are those reported in that table. The sample includes some 98,000 clones, approximately 84% seen only once; the top ten take about 10%. These data come from a study of blood T cell repertoires in COVID-19. Study-wide background: In each case, the material was cDNA or gDNA derived from T cells, B-cell-depleted T cells, or PBMCs.

Between the trimmed V and J ends, which lost 5 bases and 3 bases, there was a span of 7 bases. The CDR3 totals 11 residues. Per the germline V gene, CDR1 is DFQATT and CDR2 is SNEGSKA (reference sequence). Sequencing was done on a sample of peripheral blood. This chain connects TRBV20-1 to TRBJ1-1; D remains ambiguous. The receptor's source is a man aged 65 to 85 with acute or convalescent COVID-19. In nucleotides, the CDR3 is TGCAGTGCTTCCCGGTACACTGAAGCTTTCTTT. Encoded protein: CSASRYTEAFF.